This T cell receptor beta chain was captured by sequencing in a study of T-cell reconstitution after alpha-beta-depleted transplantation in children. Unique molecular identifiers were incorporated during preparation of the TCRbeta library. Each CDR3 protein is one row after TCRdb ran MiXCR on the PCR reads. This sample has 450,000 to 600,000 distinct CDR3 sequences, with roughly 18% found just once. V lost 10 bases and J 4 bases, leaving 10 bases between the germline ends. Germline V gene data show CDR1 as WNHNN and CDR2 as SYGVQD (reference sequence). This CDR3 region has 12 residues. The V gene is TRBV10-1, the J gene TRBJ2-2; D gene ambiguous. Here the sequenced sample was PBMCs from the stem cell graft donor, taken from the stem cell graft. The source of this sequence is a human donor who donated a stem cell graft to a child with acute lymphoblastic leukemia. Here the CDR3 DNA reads TGCGCCACGGGCCGCGGCACCGGGGAGCTGTTTTTT. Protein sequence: CATGRGTGELFF.